This entry is about one TCR beta chain. CDR1 and CDR2 (germline): SGHTS, YDEGEE. CDR3 size: 14 residues. With 0 bases removed from V and 6 bases from J, the gap between germline ends came to 9 bases. Measured with immunoSEQ multiplex PCR; TCRdb has only the in-frame clones, and not every one. Here the sample spans over 200,000 clones, 75% to 90% being singletons. This entry comes from a study of blood T cell repertoires in COVID-19. The TCR sequence derives from a middle-aged man who had recovered from COVID-19. V gene TRBV5-8 combines with J gene TRBJ2-2; a weak D match, TRBD1 (5 bases). Sequencing was performed on PBMCs or T cells enriched from blood (not recorded which). This CDR3 is CASSLGQGSGELFF. CDR3 DNA sequence: TGTGCCAGCAGCTTGGGGCAGGGTTCCGGGGAGCTGTTTTTT.